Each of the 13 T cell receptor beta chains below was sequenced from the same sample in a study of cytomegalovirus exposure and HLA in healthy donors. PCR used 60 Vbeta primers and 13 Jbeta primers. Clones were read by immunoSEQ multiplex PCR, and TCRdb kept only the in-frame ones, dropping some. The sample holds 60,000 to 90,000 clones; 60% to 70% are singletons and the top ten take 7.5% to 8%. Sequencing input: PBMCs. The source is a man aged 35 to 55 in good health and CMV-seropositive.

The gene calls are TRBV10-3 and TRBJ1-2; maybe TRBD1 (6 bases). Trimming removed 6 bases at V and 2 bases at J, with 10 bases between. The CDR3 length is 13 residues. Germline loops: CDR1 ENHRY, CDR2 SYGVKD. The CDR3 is CAIRDSTNYGYTF. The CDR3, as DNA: TGTGCCATCAGGGACAGTACCAACTATGGCTACACCTTC.

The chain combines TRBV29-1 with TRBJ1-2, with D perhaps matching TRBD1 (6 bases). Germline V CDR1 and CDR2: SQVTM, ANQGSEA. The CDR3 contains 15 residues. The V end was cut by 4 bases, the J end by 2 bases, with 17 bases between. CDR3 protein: CSVGGGQSSNYGYTF. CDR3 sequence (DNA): TGCAGCGTTGGGGGCGGACAGAGTTCAAACTATGGCTACACCTTC.

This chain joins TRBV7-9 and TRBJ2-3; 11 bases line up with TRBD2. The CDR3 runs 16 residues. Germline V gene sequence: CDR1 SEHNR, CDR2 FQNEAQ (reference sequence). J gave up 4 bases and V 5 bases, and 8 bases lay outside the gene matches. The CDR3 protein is CASSHYTSGSSDTQYF. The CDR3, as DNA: TGTGCCAGCAGCCATTACACTAGCGGGAGTTCAGATACGCAGTATTTT.

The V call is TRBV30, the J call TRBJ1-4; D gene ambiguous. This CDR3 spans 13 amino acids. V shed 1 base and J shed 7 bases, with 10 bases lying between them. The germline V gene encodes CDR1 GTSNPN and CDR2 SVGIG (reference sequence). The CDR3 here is CAWSAMTGEKLFF. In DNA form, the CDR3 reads TGTGCCTGGAGTGCCATGACGGGTGAAAAACTGTTTTTT.

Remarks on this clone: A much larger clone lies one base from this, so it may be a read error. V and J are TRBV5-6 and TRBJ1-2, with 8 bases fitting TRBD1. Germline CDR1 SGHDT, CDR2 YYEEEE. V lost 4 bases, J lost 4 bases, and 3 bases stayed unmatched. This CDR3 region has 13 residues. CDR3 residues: CASSPGQAYGYTF. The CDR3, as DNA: TGTGCCAGCAGCCCGGGACAGGCCTATGGCTACACCTTC.

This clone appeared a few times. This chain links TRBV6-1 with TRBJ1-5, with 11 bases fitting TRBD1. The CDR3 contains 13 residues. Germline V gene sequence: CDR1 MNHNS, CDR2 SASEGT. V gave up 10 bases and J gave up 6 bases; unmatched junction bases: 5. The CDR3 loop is CATEDRGLQPQHF. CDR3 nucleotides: TGTGCCACGGAGGACAGGGGGCTTCAGCCCCAGCATTTT.

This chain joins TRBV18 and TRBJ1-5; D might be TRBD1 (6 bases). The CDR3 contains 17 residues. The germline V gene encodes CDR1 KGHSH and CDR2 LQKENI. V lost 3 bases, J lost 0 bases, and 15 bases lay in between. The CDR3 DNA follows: TGTGCCAGCTCACCCACTCCAGGGGTCTATAGCAATCAGCCCCAGCATTTT. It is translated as CASSPTPGVYSNQPQHF.

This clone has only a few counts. The CDR3 reads CASSLPGPNTEAFF. Written as DNA, the CDR3 is TGCGCCAGCAGTCTTCCAGGGCCGAACACTGAAGCTTTCTTT. The chain is built from TRBV23-1 and TRBJ1-1; possible D gene TRBD1, 5 bases. TRBV23-1 carries the ORF label, with uncertain function. The CDR3 length is 14 residues. V was clipped by 4 bases and J by 1 base, with 10 bases between them.

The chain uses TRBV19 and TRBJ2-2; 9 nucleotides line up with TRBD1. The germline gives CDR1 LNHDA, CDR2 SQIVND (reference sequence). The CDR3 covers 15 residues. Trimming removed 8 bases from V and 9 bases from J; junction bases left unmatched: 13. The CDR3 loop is CASGDTGGAPRELFF. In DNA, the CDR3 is TGTGCCAGTGGAGACACAGGGGGCGCCCCCAGGGAGCTGTTTTTT.

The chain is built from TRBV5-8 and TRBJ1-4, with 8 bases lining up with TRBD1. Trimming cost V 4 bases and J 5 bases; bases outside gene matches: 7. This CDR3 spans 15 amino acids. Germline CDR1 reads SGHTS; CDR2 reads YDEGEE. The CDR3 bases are TGTGCCAGCAGCCCCGGGACAGGCGGAAATGAAAAACTGTTTTTT. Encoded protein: CASSPGTGGNEKLFF.

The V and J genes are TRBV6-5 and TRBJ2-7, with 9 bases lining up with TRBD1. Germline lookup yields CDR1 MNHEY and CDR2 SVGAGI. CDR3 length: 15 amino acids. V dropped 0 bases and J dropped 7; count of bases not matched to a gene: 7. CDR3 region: CASSYSMPTGGEQYF. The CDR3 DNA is TGTGCCAGCAGTTACTCGATGCCGACAGGGGGGGAGCAGTACTTC.

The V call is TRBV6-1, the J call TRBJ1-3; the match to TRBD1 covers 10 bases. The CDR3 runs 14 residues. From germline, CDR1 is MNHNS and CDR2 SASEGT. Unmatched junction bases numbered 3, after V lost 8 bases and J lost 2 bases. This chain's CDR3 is CASGTGDAGNTIYF. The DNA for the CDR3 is TGTGCCAGCGGGACAGGGGATGCTGGAAACACCATATATTTT.

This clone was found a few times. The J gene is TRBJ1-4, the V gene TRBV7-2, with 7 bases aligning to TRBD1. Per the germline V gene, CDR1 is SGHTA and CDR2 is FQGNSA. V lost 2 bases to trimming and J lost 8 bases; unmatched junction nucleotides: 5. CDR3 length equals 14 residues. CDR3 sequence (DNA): TGTGCCAGCAGCTTAAGACAGGGCGCGGAAAAACTGTTTTTT. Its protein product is CASSLRQGAEKLFF.